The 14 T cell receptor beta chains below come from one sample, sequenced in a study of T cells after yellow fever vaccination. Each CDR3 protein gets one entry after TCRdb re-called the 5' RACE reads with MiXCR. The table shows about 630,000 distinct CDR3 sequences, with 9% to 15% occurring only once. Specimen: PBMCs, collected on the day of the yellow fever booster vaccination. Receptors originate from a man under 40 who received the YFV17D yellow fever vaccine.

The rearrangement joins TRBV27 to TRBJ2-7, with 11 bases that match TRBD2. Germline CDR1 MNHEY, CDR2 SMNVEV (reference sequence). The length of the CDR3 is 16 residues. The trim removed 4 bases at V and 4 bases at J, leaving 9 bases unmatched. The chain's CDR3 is CASSSRTGTSGYEQYF. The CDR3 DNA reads TGTGCCAGCAGTTCTCGGACCGGGACTAGCGGTTACGAGCAGTACTTC.

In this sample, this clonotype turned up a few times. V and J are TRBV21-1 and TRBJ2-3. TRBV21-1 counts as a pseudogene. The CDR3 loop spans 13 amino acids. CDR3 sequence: CASNQVYSLAQYF. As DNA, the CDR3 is TGTGCCAGCAACCAGGTCTACAGTCTGGCGCAGTATTTT.

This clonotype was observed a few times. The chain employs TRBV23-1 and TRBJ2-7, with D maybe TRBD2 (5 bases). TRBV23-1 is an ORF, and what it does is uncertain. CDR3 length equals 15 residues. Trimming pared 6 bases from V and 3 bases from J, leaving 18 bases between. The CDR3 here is CASRPRPGEIYEQYF. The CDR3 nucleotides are TGCGCCAGCAGGCCTCGTCCCGGGGAGATCTACGAGCAGTACTTC.

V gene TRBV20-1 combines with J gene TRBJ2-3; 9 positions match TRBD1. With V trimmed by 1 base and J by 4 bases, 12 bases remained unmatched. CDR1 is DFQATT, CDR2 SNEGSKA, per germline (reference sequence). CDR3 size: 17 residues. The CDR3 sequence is CSARVPEGQGVPDTQYF. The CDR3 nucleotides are TGCAGTGCTAGAGTTCCCGAGGGACAGGGTGTCCCAGATACGCAGTATTTT.

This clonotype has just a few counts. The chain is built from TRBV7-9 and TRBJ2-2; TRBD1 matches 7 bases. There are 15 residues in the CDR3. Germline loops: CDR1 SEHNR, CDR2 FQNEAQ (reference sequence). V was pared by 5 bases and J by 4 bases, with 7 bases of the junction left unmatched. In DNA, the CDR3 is TGTGCCAGCAGCCTCCGGGACAGAAGCACCGGGGAGCTGTTTTTT. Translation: CASSLRDRSTGELFF.

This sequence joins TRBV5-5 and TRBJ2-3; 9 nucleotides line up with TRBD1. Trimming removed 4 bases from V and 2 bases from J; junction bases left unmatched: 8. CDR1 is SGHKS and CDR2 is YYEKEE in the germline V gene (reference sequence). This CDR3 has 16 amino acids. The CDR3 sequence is CASSAHRDRDTDTQYF. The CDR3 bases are TGTGCCAGCAGCGCACACCGGGACAGGGACACAGATACGCAGTATTTT. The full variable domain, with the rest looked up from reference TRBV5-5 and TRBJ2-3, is DAGVTQSPTHLIKTRGQQVTLRCSPISGHKSVSWYQQVLGQGPQFIFQYYEKEERGRGNFPDRFSARQFPNYSSELNVNALLLGDSALYLCASSAHRDRDTDTQYFGPGTRLTVL.

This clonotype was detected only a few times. CDR3 protein: CASSQPPDGDGYTF. CDR3 nucleotide sequence: TGTGCCAGCAGCCAACCACCGGACGGCGATGGCTACACCTTC. This rearrangement joins TRBV4-2 to TRBJ1-2; D is unresolved. Germline assignment: CDR1 LGHNA and CDR2 YNFKEQ. This CDR3 region has 14 residues. V shed 2 bases and J shed 6 bases, with 13 bases lying between them.

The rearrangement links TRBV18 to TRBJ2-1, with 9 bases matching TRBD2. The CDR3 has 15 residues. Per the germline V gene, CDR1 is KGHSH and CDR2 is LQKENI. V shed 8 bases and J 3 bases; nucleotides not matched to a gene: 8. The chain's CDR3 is CASTQGLASYNEQFF. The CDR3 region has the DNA TGTGCCAGCACGCAAGGACTAGCGAGCTACAATGAGCAGTTCTTC.

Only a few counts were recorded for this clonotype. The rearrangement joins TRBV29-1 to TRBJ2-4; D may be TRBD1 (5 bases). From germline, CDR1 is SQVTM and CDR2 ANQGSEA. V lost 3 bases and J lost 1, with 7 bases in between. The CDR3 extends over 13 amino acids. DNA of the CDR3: TGCAGCGTTGAGACAGCGGCCAAAAACATTCAGTACTTC. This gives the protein CSVETAAKNIQYF.

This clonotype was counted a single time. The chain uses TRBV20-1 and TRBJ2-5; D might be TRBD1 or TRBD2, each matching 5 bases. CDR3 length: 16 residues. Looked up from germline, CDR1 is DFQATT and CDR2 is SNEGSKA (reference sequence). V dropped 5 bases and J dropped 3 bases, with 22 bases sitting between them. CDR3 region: CSALIRGRSWEETQYF. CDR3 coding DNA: TGCAGTGCTTTAATCCGGGGCAGGAGTTGGGAAGAGACCCAGTACTTC.

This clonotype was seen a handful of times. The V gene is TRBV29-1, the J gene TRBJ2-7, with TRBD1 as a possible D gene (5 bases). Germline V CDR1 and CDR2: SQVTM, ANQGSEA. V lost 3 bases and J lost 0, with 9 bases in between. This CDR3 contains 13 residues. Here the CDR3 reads CSVDPGNSYEQYF. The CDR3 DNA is TGCAGCGTTGATCCAGGGAACTCCTACGAGCAGTACTTC.

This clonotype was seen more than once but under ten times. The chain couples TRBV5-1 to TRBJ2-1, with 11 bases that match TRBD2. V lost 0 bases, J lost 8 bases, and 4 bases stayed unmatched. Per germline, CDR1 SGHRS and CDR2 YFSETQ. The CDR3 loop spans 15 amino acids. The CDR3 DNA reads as TGCGCCAGCAGCTTGGTAGCGGGAGGGCCCCATGAGCAGTTCTTC. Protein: CASSLVAGGPHEQFF.

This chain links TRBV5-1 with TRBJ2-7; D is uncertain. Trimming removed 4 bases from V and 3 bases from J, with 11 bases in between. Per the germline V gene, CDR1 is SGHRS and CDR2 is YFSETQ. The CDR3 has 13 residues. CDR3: CASSLDGHYEQYF. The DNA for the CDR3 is TGCGCCAGCAGCCTGGACGGTCACTACGAGCAGTACTTC. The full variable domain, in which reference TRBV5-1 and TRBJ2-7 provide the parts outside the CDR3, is KAGVTQTPRYLIKTRGQQVTLSCSPISGHRSVSWYQQTPGQGLQFLFEYFSETQRNKGNFPGRFSGRQFSNSRSEMNVSTLELGDSALYLCASSLDGHYEQYFGPGTRLTVT.

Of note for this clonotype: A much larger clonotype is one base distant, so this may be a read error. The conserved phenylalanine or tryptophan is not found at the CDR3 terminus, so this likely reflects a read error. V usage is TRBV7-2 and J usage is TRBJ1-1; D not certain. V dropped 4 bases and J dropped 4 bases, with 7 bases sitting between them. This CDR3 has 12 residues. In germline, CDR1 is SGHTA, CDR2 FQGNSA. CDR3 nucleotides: TGTGCCAGCAGCTATCGTGGCACTGAAGCTTTCCTT. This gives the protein CASSYRGTEAFL.